This T cell receptor (beta chain) was captured in a study of response to subunit inactivated influenza vaccine. Findings and limits, study-wide: Each seasonal flu vaccination may recruit only limited new T cells, authors suggested.

Per germline, CDR1 SGHTA and CDR2 FQGNSA. The V gene lost 5 bases and the J gene lost 3 bases, with 11 bases spanning the gap. This CDR3 spans 13 amino acids. This clonotype appeared a single time. Antigen unknown. TCRdb itself ran the RT-PCR reads through MiXCR, one entry per CDR3 protein. Of around 200,000 distinct CDR3 sequences listed, around 15% were seen once; the top ten hold 20% to 30%. This chain joins TRBV7-2 and TRBJ2-7; tentative D call: TRBD1 (7 bases). The sequence was collected from a middle-aged man who received an inactivated influenza vaccine. Sequencing was performed on CD8+ T cells sorted from PBMCs, taken 5 days after vaccination. CDR3 residues: CASSAGTDYEQYF. The CDR3 DNA sequence: TGTGCCAGCAGCGCGGGGACAGACTACGAGCAGTACTTC. Based on the CDR3 plus reference TRBV7-2 and TRBJ2-7, the full variable domain is GAGVSQSPSNKVTEKGKDVELRCDPISGHTALYWYRQSLGQGLEFLIYFQGNSAPDKSGLPSDRFSAERTGGSVSTLTIQRTQQEDSAVYLCASSAGTDYEQYFGPGTRLTVT.